This TCR beta chain appears in the sequencing data of a study of CD8 T cells in Susac syndrome. Reverse transcription of about 0.45 to 1 ug RNA used random hexamers. An immunoSEQ multiplex PCR amplified TCR beta CDR3 over 54 Vbeta and 13 Jbeta. From the immunoSEQ multiplex PCR reads, TCRdb called clonotypes with MiXCR, one entry per CDR3 protein. The data contain about 210,000 distinct CDR3 sequences, approximately 93% of them singletons. Germline values: CDR1 SEHNR, CDR2 FQNEAQ (reference sequence). The CDR3 totals 11 residues. Trimming removed 7 bases from V and 7 bases from J, with 10 bases in between. High-throughput TCR beta sequencing covered peripheral CD8+ and CD4+ T cells. Controls were healthy donors (matched for age and sex). In contrast to the negatively isolated CD8+ and CD4+ T cells, TEMRA cells were FACS-enriched.

V gene TRBV7-9 combines with J gene TRBJ1-1; D is undetermined. The clonotype comes from a human donor in good health. The sample was CD4+ T cells from PBMCs. The CDR3 DNA sequence: TGTGCCAGCACCGGGATAGTTGAAGCTTTCTTT. Its translation: CASTGIVEAFF.